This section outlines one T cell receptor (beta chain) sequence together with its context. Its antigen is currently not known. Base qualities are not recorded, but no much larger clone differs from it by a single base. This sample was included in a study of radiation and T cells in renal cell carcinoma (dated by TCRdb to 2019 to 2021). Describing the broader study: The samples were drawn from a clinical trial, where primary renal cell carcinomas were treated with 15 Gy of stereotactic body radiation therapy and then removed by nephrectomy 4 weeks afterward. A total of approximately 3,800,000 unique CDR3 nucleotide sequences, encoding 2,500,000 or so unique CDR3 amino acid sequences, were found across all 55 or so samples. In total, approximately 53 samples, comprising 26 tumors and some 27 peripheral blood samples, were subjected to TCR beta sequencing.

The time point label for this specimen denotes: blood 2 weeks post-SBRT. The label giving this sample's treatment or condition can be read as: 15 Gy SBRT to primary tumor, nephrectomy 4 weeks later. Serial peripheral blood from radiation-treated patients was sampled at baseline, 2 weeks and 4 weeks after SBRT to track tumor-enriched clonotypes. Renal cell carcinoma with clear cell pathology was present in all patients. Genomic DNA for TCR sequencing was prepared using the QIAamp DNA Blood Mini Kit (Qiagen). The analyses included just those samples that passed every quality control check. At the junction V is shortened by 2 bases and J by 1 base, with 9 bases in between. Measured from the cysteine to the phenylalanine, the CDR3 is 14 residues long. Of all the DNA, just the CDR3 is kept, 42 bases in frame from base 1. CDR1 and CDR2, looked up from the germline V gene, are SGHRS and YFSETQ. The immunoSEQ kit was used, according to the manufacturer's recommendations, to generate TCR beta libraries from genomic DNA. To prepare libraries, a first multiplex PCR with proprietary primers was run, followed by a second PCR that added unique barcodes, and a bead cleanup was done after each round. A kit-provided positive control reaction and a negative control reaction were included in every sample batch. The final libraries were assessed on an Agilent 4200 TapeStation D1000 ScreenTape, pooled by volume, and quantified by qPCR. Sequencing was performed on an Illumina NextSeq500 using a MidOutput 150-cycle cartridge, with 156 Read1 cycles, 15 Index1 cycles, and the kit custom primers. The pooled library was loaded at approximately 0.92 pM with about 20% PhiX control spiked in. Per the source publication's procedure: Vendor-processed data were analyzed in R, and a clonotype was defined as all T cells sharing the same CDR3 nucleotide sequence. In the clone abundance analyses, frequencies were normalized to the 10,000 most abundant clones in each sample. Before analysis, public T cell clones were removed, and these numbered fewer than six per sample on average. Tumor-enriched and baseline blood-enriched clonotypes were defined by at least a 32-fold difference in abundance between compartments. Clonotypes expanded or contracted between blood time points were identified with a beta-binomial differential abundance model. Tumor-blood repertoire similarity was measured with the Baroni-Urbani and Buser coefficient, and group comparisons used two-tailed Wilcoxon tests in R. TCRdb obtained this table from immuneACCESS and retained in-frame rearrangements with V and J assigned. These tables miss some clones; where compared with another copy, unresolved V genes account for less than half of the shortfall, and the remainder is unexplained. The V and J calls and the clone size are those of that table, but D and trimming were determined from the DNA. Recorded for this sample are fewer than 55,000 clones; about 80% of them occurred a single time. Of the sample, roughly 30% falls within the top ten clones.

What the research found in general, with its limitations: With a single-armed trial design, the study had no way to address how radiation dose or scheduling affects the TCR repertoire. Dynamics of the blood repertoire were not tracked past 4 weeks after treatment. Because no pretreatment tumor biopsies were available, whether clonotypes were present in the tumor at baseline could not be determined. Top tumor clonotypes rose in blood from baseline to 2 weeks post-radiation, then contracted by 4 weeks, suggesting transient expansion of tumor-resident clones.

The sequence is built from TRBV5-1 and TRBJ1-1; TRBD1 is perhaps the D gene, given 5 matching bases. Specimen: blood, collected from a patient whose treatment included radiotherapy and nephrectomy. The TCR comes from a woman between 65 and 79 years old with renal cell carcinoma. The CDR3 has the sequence CASSFQGPNTEAFF. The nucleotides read TGCGCCAGCAGCTTCCAGGGACCGAACACTGAAGCTTTCTTT.